The 31 T cell receptor beta chains below were found in one sample sequenced in a study of T cells in Graves' hyperthyroidism and ophthalmopathy (dated by TCRdb to the late 2010s). The library was prepared using multiplex PCR. Sequencing used an Illumina HiSeq 2000. Amplification of TCR beta CDR3 regions was carried out from RNA transcripts. The first round of RT-PCR for the TCR CDR3 was performed with the HTBI primer set and the Qiagen OneStep RT-PCR kit. TCRdb reran the public reads through fastp at Q25 and MiXCR, keeping productive beta chains. Rows are combined by CDR3 protein, so each entry shows the most common genes and DNA. The sample contains around 600,000 distinct CDR3 sequences, around 14% of them found a single time. The ten largest make up 6.5% to 8% of the sample. Sequenced material: blood. Every receptor here comes from a woman aged 30 to 39 with Graves' hyperthyroidism.

Ten or more counts support this clonotype. This chain uses TRBV30 with TRBJ2-1, with D perhaps TRBD2 (5 bases). The CDR3 loop spans 14 amino acids. CDR1 and CDR2 from the germline V gene are GTSNPN and SVGIG (reference sequence). V lost 2 bases and J 1 base, leaving 9 bases between the germline ends. CDR3 amino acids: CAWSSRRSYNEQFF. DNA for the CDR3: TGTGCCTGGAGTTCCCGGAGGTCCTACAATGAGCAGTTCTTC.

This clonotype was seen at least ten times. The chain combines TRBV3-1 with TRBJ2-7; D unresolved. Germline lookup yields CDR1 LGHDT and CDR2 YNNKEL (reference sequence). The V end lost 0 bases, the J end lost 4 bases, and 7 bases lay between the germline ends. This CDR3 region has 13 residues. This chain's CDR3 is CASSQDPGYEQYF. CDR3 sequence (DNA): TGTGCCAGCAGCCAAGATCCGGGTTACGAGCAGTACTTC.

This clonotype was recorded at least ten times. The CDR3 sequence: CASSLRLAGGIPYEQYF. CDR3 DNA sequence: TGTGCCAGCAGTTTACGACTAGCGGGAGGGATACCCTACGAGCAGTACTTC. The chain carries TRBV12-3 or TRBV12-4 and TRBJ2-7; 14 bases align to TRBD2. The junction had 5 bases not matched to a gene; V was cut back by 2 bases and J by 2 bases. The CDR3 runs to 17 residues.

The J gene is TRBJ2-1, the V gene TRBV6-1; 10 bases line up with TRBD1. The CDR3 runs 17 residues. Unmatched junction bases numbered 12, after V lost 5 bases and J lost 5 bases. Germline CDR1 is MNHNS and CDR2 is SASEGT. The CDR3 protein is CASSKPGDRGRHNEQFF. The CDR3, as DNA: TGTGCCAGCAGTAAACCAGGGGACAGGGGACGACACAATGAGCAGTTCTTC.

This rearrangement joins TRBV28 to TRBJ1-2; TRBD1 agrees at 8 bases. V trimming: 6 bases; J trimming: 4 bases; junction bases outside the gene matches: 7. The CDR3 consists of 14 residues. CDR1 is MDHEN, CDR2 SYDVKM, per germline. This chain's CDR3 is CASRPLGQAYGYTF. CDR3 nucleotide sequence: TGTGCCAGCAGACCACTGGGACAGGCCTATGGCTACACCTTC.

In this sample, this clonotype turned up many times. J is TRBJ2-4 and V is TRBV11-2; D perhaps matches TRBD2 (5 bases). Trimming pared 5 bases from V and 5 bases from J, leaving 13 bases between. Germline V CDR1 and CDR2: SGHAT, FQNNGV. CDR3 length: 14 residues. This CDR3 is CASSPTGFENIQYF. CDR3 DNA sequence: TGTGCCAGCAGCCCTACGGGATTCGAAAACATTCAGTACTTC.

The rearrangement joins TRBV4-1 to TRBJ2-7, with TRBD2 matching over 10 bases. Trimming removed 5 bases from V and 7 bases from J; junction bases left unmatched: 11. The CDR3 length is 15 residues. Germline V gives CDR1 MGHRA, CDR2 YSYEKL. CDR3 protein: CASSSRAGGPGEQYF. CDR3 in DNA: TGCGCCAGCAGCTCCCGAGCGGGAGGGCCGGGAGAGCAGTACTTC.

CDR3 in amino acids: CASSHYREGETQYF. DNA of the CDR3: TGTGCCAGCAGCCACTACAGGGAGGGAGAGACCCAGTACTTC. The V call is TRBV3-1, the J call TRBJ2-5; maybe TRBD2 (7 bases). Germline-derived CDR1 and CDR2 are LGHDT and YNNKEL (reference sequence). V gave up 3 bases and J gave up 4 bases, with 12 bases separating them. CDR3 size: 14 residues.

This clonotype was seen many times. V usage is TRBV27 and J usage is TRBJ2-5, with D uncertain. This CDR3 is 14 amino acids long. Germline V CDR1 and CDR2: MNHEY, SMNVEV (reference sequence). V gave up 5 bases and J gave up 4 bases, with 14 bases separating them. CDR3 DNA sequence: TGTGCCAGCAGTCCCAGGACGGAACGAGAGACCCAGTACTTC. This gives the protein CASSPRTERETQYF.

The DNA of the CDR3 is TGTGCCAGCAGTGTTTCCGGGAAGTCCTACGAGCAGTACTTC. This gives the protein CASSVSGKSYEQYF. This chain joins TRBV25-1 and TRBJ2-7, with a possible D match to TRBD2 (5 bases). CDR1 and CDR2 (germline): MGHDK, SYGVNS. The CDR3 spans 14 residues. V lost 4 bases and J 1 base, leaving 11 bases between the germline ends.

This rearrangement joins TRBV27 to TRBJ1-3, with D possibly matching TRBD1 (5 bases). Germline V gives CDR1 MNHEY, CDR2 SMNVEV (reference sequence). V lost 1 base to trimming and J lost 1 base, with 8 bases between them. There are 15 residues in the CDR3. Here the CDR3 DNA reads TGTGCCAGCAGTTTATACCAGGGATCTGGAAACACCATATATTTT. It is translated as CASSLYQGSGNTIYF.

This clonotype was counted ten times or more. The V and J genes are TRBV20-1 and TRBJ2-1; D may be TRBD2 (7 bases). The ends were cut back, 0 bases at V and 2 bases at J, with 14 bases in the middle. The CDR3 is 16 residues long. The V gene's germline CDR1 is DFQATT and CDR2 SNEGSKA (reference sequence). Written as DNA, the CDR3 is TGCAGTGCTAGAGATCCTAGGGGGAGGGCCTACAATGAGCAGTTCTTC. It yields the protein CSARDPRGRAYNEQFF.

Ten or more counts support this clonotype. CDR3 protein: CASSPEGLNQPQHF. The CDR3 DNA follows: TGTGCCAGCTCACCAGAGGGGCTGAATCAGCCCCAGCATTTT. The chain recombines TRBV18 with TRBJ1-5; the D gene is possibly TRBD1 (5 bases). Germline-derived CDR1 and CDR2 are KGHSH and LQKENI. The CDR3 sequence is 14 residues long. The V end lost 2 bases, the J end lost 4 bases, and 9 bases lay between the germline ends.

This clonotype was seen only a few times. This chain links TRBV19 with TRBJ2-3; a possible D gene is TRBD1 (6 bases). The germline V gene has CDR1 LNHDA and CDR2 SQIVND (reference sequence). The CDR3 is made up of 14 amino acids. Trimming stripped 7 bases from V and 0 bases from J, with 11 bases between. Written as DNA, the CDR3 is TGTGCCAGTAAGACAGGCGTTAGCACAGATACGCAGTATTTT. It specifies CASKTGVSTDTQYF.

This clonotype occurred a few times. The chain uses TRBV20-1 and TRBJ2-7, with TRBD2 matching over 11 bases. Germline assignment: CDR1 DFQATT and CDR2 SNEGSKA (reference sequence). The CDR3 runs to 15 residues. V gave up 6 bases and J gave up 2 bases; unmatched junction bases: 9. DNA of the CDR3: TGCAGTGCAGGGGGTAGCGGGAGGGCAACCTACGAGCAGTACTTC. Translating gives CSAGGSGRATYEQYF.

This clonotype was counted at least ten times. V and J are TRBV29-1 and TRBJ2-7; TRBD2 aligns across 9 bases. V was clipped by 3 bases and J by 1 base; unmatched bases: 7. The length of the CDR3 is 15 residues. From germline, CDR1 is SQVTM and CDR2 ANQGSEA. This CDR3 is CSVDSPAGGSYEQYF. The CDR3 coding sequence is TGCAGCGTTGATAGTCCAGCGGGAGGATCCTACGAGCAGTACTTC.

V usage is TRBV29-1 and J usage is TRBJ2-3; 10 nucleotides align to TRBD2. The CDR3 loop spans 15 amino acids. V was clipped by 3 bases and J by 5 bases; unmatched bases: 8. Germline V gene data show CDR1 as SQVTM and CDR2 as ANQGSEA. DNA of the CDR3: TGCAGCGTTGACCCTAGCGGGAGTCTGGTAGATACGCAGTATTTT. Amino acids: CSVDPSGSLVDTQYF.

This clonotype was seen more than once but under ten times. The chain links TRBV19 to TRBJ1-3, with D hard to call. V lost 6 bases and J lost 1, with 13 bases in between. The CDR3 runs 15 residues. The germline V gene encodes CDR1 LNHDA and CDR2 SQIVND (reference sequence). The DNA for the CDR3 is TGTGCCAGTAGAGTTAACGGGAATTCTGGAAACACCATATATTTT. Encoded protein: CASRVNGNSGNTIYF.

V gene TRBV6-2 or TRBV6-3 combines with J gene TRBJ2-1; perhaps TRBD2 as D (6 bases). CDR1 is MNHEY, CDR2 SVGEGT, per germline. This CDR3 contains 15 residues. V was clipped by 10 bases and J by 4 bases, with 20 bases between them. This CDR3 reads CAIGRRAGIYNEQFF. The CDR3 DNA follows: TGTGCCATCGGACGCAGGGCGGGGATATACAATGAGCAGTTCTTC.

This clonotype was seen repeatedly, ten times or more. The CDR3 DNA follows: TGTGCCAGCAGACCTGGACACCAAGGGGAAGAGACCCAGTACTTC. It is translated as CASRPGHQGEETQYF. The rearrangement links TRBV12-3 or TRBV12-4 to TRBJ2-5; maybe TRBD1 (5 bases). This CDR3 has 15 amino acids. V was trimmed by 6 bases and J by 3 bases, leaving 17 bases between them.

This clonotype was observed a few times. V usage is TRBV5-1 and J usage is TRBJ2-2; D is possibly TRBD2 (6 bases). CDR3 size: 15 residues. The germline gives CDR1 SGHRS, CDR2 YFSETQ. Trimming took off 4 bases at V and 1 base at J, with 11 bases between the two ends. The CDR3 reads CASSLRLENTGELFF. In DNA form, the CDR3 reads TGCGCCAGCAGCCTACGACTAGAGAACACCGGGGAGCTGTTTTTT. The full variable domain, its missing parts supplied by reference TRBV5-1 and TRBJ2-2, is KAGVTQTPRYLIKTRGQQVTLSCSPISGHRSVSWYQQTPGQGLQFLFEYFSETQRNKGNFPGRFSGRQFSNSRSEMNVSTLELGDSALYLCASSLRLENTGELFFGEGSRLTVL.

This clonotype was picked up many times. This chain links TRBV7-8 with TRBJ2-2; D is undetermined. Germline V gene sequence: CDR1 SGHVS, CDR2 FQNEAQ. CDR3 length: 14 amino acids. V was pared by 2 bases and J by 6 bases, with 10 bases between. The CDR3 region is CASSLIGVSGELFF. The CDR3 coding sequence is TGTGCCAGCAGCTTAATTGGGGTATCCGGGGAGCTGTTTTTT.

This clonotype occurred a few times. A single base separates this from a much larger clone, so it may be a read error. This chain connects TRBV18 to TRBJ1-3; D not certain. In germline, CDR1 is KGHSH, CDR2 LQKENI. The CDR3 loop spans 13 amino acids. The DNA of the CDR3 is TGTGTCAGCTCACCACCAACGAGAAACACCATATATTTT. Its translation is CVSSPPTRNTIYF.

This clonotype occurred a few times. This rearrangement joins TRBV5-1 to TRBJ1-4; D is undetermined. The CDR3 loop spans 16 amino acids. Germline CDR1 is SGHRS and CDR2 is YFSETQ. The V end lost 2 bases, the J end lost 0 bases, and 11 bases lay between the germline ends. CDR3 in amino acids: CASSFQIGATNEKLFF. CDR3 DNA sequence: TGCGCCAGCAGCTTTCAAATTGGGGCAACTAATGAAAAACTGTTTTTT.

This clonotype occurred a few times. This sequence joins TRBV5-6 and TRBJ2-5; 7 bases fit TRBD1. The V and J ends lost 0 bases and 2 bases, in that order; junction bases with no gene match: 10. The CDR3 contains 17 residues. Germline values: CDR1 SGHDT, CDR2 YYEEEE. The CDR3 sequence: CASSLGLGQRKQETQYF. As DNA, the CDR3 is TGTGCCAGCAGCTTGGGTCTGGGACAGAGGAAACAAGAGACCCAGTACTTC.

The table lists this clonotype with a count of one. Here the CDR3 reads CASSVGDRGGYTF. CDR3 DNA: TGTGCCAGCAGCGTAGGGGACAGGGGCGGCTACACCTTC. This chain links TRBV9 with TRBJ1-2; 10 bases fit TRBD1. V lost 0 bases and J lost 8; bases outside the gene matches: 1. This CDR3 has 13 residues. Germline CDR1 and CDR2: SGDLS and YYNGEE.

In this sample, this clonotype turned up many times. The chain employs TRBV5-1 and TRBJ2-7; D is tentatively TRBD1 or TRBD2 (5 bases each). The CDR3 sequence is 17 residues long. In germline, CDR1 is SGHRS, CDR2 YFSETQ. Deletions cut 4 bases from V and 2 bases from J, with 22 bases between. CDR3 sequence reads: CASSQWDPRGLPYEQYF. The CDR3 DNA sequence: TGCGCCAGCAGCCAATGGGACCCTCGTGGATTACCCTACGAGCAGTACTTC.

This clonotype has ten or more counts. CDR3 amino acids: CASSPHPPSGRPDTQYF. CDR3 nucleotide sequence: TGTGCCAGCAGCCCCCACCCCCCTAGCGGGAGACCAGATACGCAGTATTTT. This chain uses TRBV7-2 with TRBJ2-3, with 10 bases identical to TRBD2. Germline assignment: CDR1 SGHTA and CDR2 FQGNSA. The CDR3 is made up of 17 amino acids. Unmatched junction bases numbered 12, after V lost 5 bases and J lost 4 bases.

This clonotype has ten or more counts. The chain joins TRBV18 to TRBJ1-1, with D possibly matching TRBD1 (6 bases). The V end lost 8 bases, the J end lost 0 bases, and 13 bases lay between the germline ends. The CDR3 has 14 residues. CDR1 is KGHSH, CDR2 LQKENI, per germline. As DNA, the CDR3 is TGTGCCAGCAGCCCTGGACAGCTGAACACTGAAGCTTTCTTT. Translated, it gives CASSPGQLNTEAFF.

This clonotype was seen repeatedly, ten times or more. The rearrangement uses TRBV20-1 and TRBJ1-1, with 7 nucleotides matching TRBD1. V gave up 1 base and J gave up 4 bases; unmatched junction bases: 6. The CDR3 has 14 amino acids. The V gene's germline CDR1 is DFQATT and CDR2 SNEGSKA (reference sequence). The CDR3 DNA reads as TGCAGTGCTAGAGTTGAGGGGGCGGGCACTGAAGCTTTCTTT. This codes for CSARVEGAGTEAFF.

The chain couples TRBV7-9 to TRBJ2-1, with TRBD1 matching 9 bases. J was trimmed by 8 bases and V by 7 bases; bases with no gene match: 12. Germline V CDR1 and CDR2: SEHNR, FQNEAQ (reference sequence). The CDR3 is made up of 15 amino acids. The CDR3 loop is CASIQTGGAGDEQFF. For the CDR3, the DNA is TGTGCCAGCATACAAACAGGGGGCGCCGGAGATGAGCAGTTCTTC. Variable domain in full (rest from reference TRBV7-9 and TRBJ2-1): DTGVSQNPRHKITKRGQNVTFRCDPISEHNRLYWYRQTLGQGPEFLTYFQNEAQLEKSRLLSDRFSAERPKGSFSTLEIQRTEQGDSAMYLCASIQTGGAGDEQFFGPGTRLTVL.